This entry is about one TCR beta chain. This clonotype was counted between two and nine times. There is no known antigen for this receptor. Within one base of it there is no much larger clone, and no base qualities were kept. The CDR3 has 16 amino acids, counting the end cysteine and phenylalanine. Left in the record is the CDR3 DNA by itself, 48 bases read in frame from the first base. Between the V and J ends, shortened by 3 bases and 5 bases respectively, the junction contains 16 bases. CDR1 and CDR2 were assigned from the germline V gene as KGHSH and LQKENI. The receptor library was made with 5' RACE. Sequencing took place on an Illumina HiSeq 2500. A second roughly 6 to 12 cycle PCR used a sample-barcoded 5' primer and a J-beta primer mix. Each TCR beta cDNA molecule received a unique molecular identifier from a template-switch 5' adaptor carrying 12 random nucleotides. Each sample yielded at least 2.5 million CDR3-containing paired-end reads. First-strand cDNA was synthesized from all RNA with the Mint cDNA synthesis kit, primed by a TRBC-specific oligonucleotide. All cDNA was treated with uracil-DNA glycosylase and then went through a first 18-cycle PCR with the universal primers M1SS and BC2_uni_R. As for the authors' bioinformatics: For normalization, 1 million high-quality reads were randomly selected from each sample, with every read carrying a distinct molecular identifier. Reads sharing molecular identifiers were discarded rather than binned into consensus sequences. MiTCR, with a Q25 quality threshold and the strictest error-elimination algorithm, was used for CDR3 identification, clonotype clustering and error correction. A nonparametric unseen species model with Euler transformation was used to estimate a lower bound on total TCR beta diversity. In TCRdb, the public reads were trimmed at Q25 with fastp and aligned with MiXCR, with productive beta chains retained. Rows are unified per CDR3 protein, each entry keeping the most common DNA and genes. The V and J calls shown here were made by TCRdb, not taken from the authors' results. This sample lists some 700,000 distinct CDR3 sequences; 22% were detected once. 20% to 25% of the sample comes from the top ten.

These data belong to a study of blood T cells in healthy people across ages (dated by TCRdb to the mid-2010s). As for the study more broadly: In model experiments, template switching captured about one uniquely barcoded TCR beta cDNA molecule for every two T cells. To avoid experimental bias, donors of different ages were spread randomly across the sequencing lanes. Two additional independent replicas of 1 million unique cDNA reads from the same blood draw were analyzed for two donors (one aged 18 to 29 and one aged 80 or older). The donors were divided into four age groups: young (average 16 years), middle-aged (roughly 40), aged (about 60) and long-lived (about 90). The study measured age-related changes in TCR beta repertoire diversity using deep sequencing normalized with unique cDNA molecular identifiers.

Systemically healthy Caucasian individuals from Russia, some 38 in total and aged roughly 6 to 95 years, were included as donors. Approximately 9.3 milliliters of peripheral blood were drawn from each donor into EDTA-treated Vacutainer tubes. Ficoll-Paque density-gradient centrifugation was used to isolate PBMCs, with at least 6.5 million per sample. Total RNA was extracted from PBMCs with Trizol reagent, with at least 5 micrograms obtained per sample. For every donor, an aliquot of PBMCs went through flow cytometry to measure the percentages of naive CD45RAhigh/CD27high T cells. What the research found in general, with its limitations: Donor CMV infection status was unknown, potentially confounding age-related changes in expanded clonotypes. Observed TCR beta diversity correlated strongly with the percentage of naive T cells measured by flow cytometry. Estimates of total diversity based on one million sequenced T cells were considered lower bounds and underestimates. Bulk unsorted PBMC profiling prevented conclusive comparison of naive and antigen-experienced compartments. As age increased, observed TCR beta diversity per million T cells dropped in a roughly linear way, and a significant reduction was already evident by age 40. The long-lived group showed more naive CD4+ T cells, fewer expanded clones and increased TCR diversity than the aged group, suggesting age selection.

The TCR originated in a man aged 65 to 79 in good health. Sequenced input: blood. Recombination connected TRBV18 to TRBJ1-4, with an unclear D gene assignment. CDR3 sequence: CASSPSLGRTNEKLFF. In nucleotides, the sequence is TGTGCCAGCTCACCGAGTCTAGGACGGACGAATGAAAAACTGTTTTTT.